This TCR beta chain came from a study of technical replicates of blood from a few donors. This clone appeared once. After removal of 3 bases from V and 5 bases from J, the junction contained 6 bases not matched to a gene. CDR1 is SNHLY and CDR2 is FYNNEI in the germline V gene. CDR3 length: 15 residues. Assay: immunoSEQ multiplex PCR; the TCRdb copy retains only in-frame clones and omits some. The table has about 69,000 clones, 75% to 90% seen once. Sequencing was done on a sample of PBMCs. V and J are TRBV2 and TRBJ2-1; the match to TRBD2 covers 8 bases. The TCR sequence derives from a human donor in good health. Some clones in this sample may be carry-over from other donors' samples. The CDR3 here is CASSESGRPHNEQFF. In DNA form, the CDR3 reads TGTGCCAGCAGTGAGAGCGGGAGACCTCACAATGAGCAGTTCTTC.